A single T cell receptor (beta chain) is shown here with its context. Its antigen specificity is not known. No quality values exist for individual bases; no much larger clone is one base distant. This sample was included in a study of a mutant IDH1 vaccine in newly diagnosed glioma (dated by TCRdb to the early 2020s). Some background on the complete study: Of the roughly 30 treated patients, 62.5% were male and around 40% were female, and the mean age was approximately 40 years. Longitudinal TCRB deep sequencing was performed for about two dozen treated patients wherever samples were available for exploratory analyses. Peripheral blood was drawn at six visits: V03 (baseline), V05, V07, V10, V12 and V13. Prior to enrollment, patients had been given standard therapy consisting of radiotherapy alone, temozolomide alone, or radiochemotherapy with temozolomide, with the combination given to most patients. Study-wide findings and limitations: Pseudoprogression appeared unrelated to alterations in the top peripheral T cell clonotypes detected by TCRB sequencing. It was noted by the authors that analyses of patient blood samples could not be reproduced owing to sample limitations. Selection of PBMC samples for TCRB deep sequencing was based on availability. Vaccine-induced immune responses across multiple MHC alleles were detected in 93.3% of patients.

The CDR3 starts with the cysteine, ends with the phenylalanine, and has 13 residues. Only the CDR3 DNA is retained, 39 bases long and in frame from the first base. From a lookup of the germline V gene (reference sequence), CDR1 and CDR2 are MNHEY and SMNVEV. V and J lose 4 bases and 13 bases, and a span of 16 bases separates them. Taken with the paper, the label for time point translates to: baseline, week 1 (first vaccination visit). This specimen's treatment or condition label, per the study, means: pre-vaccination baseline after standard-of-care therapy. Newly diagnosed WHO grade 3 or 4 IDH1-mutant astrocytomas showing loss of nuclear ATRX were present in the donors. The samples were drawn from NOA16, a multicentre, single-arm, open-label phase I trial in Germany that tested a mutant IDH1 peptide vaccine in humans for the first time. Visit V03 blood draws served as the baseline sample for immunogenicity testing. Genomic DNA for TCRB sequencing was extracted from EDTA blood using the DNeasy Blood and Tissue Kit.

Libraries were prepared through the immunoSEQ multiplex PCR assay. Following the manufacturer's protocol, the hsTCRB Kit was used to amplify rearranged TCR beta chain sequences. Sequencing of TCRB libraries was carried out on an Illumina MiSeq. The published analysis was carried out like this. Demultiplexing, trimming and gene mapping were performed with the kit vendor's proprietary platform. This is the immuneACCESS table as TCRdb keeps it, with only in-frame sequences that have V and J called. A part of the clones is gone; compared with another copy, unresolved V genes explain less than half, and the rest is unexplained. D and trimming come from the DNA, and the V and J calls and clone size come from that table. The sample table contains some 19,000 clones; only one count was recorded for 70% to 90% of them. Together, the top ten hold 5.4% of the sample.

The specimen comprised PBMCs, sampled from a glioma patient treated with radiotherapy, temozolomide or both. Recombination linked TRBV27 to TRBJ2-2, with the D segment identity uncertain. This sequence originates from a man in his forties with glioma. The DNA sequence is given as TGTGCCAGCAGTTCTCGACAAGTTAGGAGGCTGTTTTTT. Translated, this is CASSSRQVRRLFF.